Here is one T cell receptor (beta chain) with its context. The antigen it recognizes is unknown. Base qualities are not provided; no much larger clone lies one nucleotide away. The CDR3 contains 17 residues, cysteine and phenylalanine counted. The sequence is cut down to CDR3 DNA, 51 bases in frame from base 1. The V end loses 4 bases and the J end loses 0 bases, and a stretch of 17 bases separates them. CDR1 is given as SNHLY and CDR2 as FYNNEI, both from the germline V gene. Explained via the paper, the time point label denotes: about 28 days (+/-7) after the second vaccine dose. AZD1222 recipients given second doses at about 4 weeks or at about 12 weeks were pooled, since spike-specific TCR depth and breadth were not found to differ between the two schedules. Samples from vaccinated people were obtained from the UK trials COV001 and COV002, which included a single-blind randomized controlled phase 2/3 trial of AZD1222 (ChAdOx1 nCoV-19) in healthy adults. For TCRbeta chain sequencing, PBMC samples were collected from trial participants at day 0 and at day 28 after the second dose.

This entry is derived from a study of T cell responses to AZD1222 COVID-19 vaccine (dated by TCRdb to the early 2020s). About the investigation overall: TCR sequencing was performed for 230 to 250 trial participants, of whom around 200 were given two doses of AZD1222 and some 26 were given two doses of MenACWY control vaccine. Trial participants were enrolled into age subgroups of 18-55, 56-69 and 70-plus years, which contained roughly 150, 30 and 60 TCR-sequenced participants, respectively. What the research found in general, with its limitations: Because no day 14 peak-response samples were available, repertoires were characterized only after the peak T cell response. Spike-specific TCR breadth and depth rose significantly after two AZD1222 doses compared with day 0 and with MenACWY recipients. The 56-69-year group was small, and its depth increase did not reach significance, likely because of low power. Most participants were white British and females outnumbered males, and the authors suggested that clonal diversity may have been underestimated. Vaccine-associated CD4 TCRs spanned the whole spike protein, with dominant responses in regions 160-218 and 743-854. Only five or six AZD1222 recipients were SARS-CoV-2 seropositive at baseline, limiting conclusions about previously exposed vaccinees. Nearly half of unique spike-specific TCRs reportedly recognized epitopes outside regions mutated in the B.1.351 and B.1.1.7 variants.

The CDR3 regions of human TCRbeta chains were analyzed by immunosequencing. As for the authors' bioinformatics: TCRs in the repertoires were matched against a reference library of SARS-CoV-2-specific TCRs that had been generated with the MIRA antigen-specificity platform. Breadth meant the fraction of unique TCRs that were SARS-CoV-2-associated, whereas depth meant the fraction of total T cells that were SARS-CoV-2-associated. Using the MIRA data, each spike-specific TCR was assigned both to the spike region to which the TCR was reactive and to a CD4 or CD8 class. Log10-transformed breadth and depth values were compared by one-way ANOVA with Sidak's multiple comparisons tests. TCRdb's version of the immuneACCESS table is confined to in-frame rearrangements and falls short of the full clone set. An unresolved V gene accounts for under half of the shortfall where checked; the remainder is of unknown origin. The D gene and trimming were derived from the DNA, and the V and J assignments and clone size from that table. This sample is represented by 18,000 or so clones; roughly 91% of them were singletons. The leading ten clones occupy about 8.7% of the sample.

The clonotype originates from an adult who received the AZD1222 COVID-19 vaccine. Here the chain combines TRBV2 and TRBJ2-3; the D gene is possibly TRBD2, with 6 bases matching. The sequences come from peripheral blood, collected 28 days after the second AZD1222 dose. The bases are TGTGCCAGCAGTGGGGCAATCAGGGCGGGGAGCACAGATACGCAGTATTTT. This is translated as CASSGAIRAGSTDTQYF.